This is a list of T cell receptor beta chains from one sample in a study of OX40 agonist ivuxolimab in advanced cancers. Sequencing used immunoSEQ multiplex PCR; TCRdb keeps in-frame clones, though not all of them. The table has some 11,000 clones, about two thirds seen once. Sequenced here: CD4+ or CD8+ T cells sorted from blood, sampled in a trial of the OX40 agonist ivuxolimab. These receptors were obtained from an adult with an advanced solid tumor such as melanoma, head and neck, liver or kidney cancer. CDR3s include the opening cysteine and the closing phenylalanine or tryptophan. Each record gives: J gene, V gene, CDR3 length, D gene, clone size, CDR3 protein, CDR3 DNA. A D gene is named only where the DNA matches it firmly. Clone size is stated in some rows and not others, as once, few, many or a class when expanded.

>TRBJ2-2|TRBV7-7|14|-|-
CASSFSQGTGELFF
TGTGCCAGCAGCTTTAGCCAGGGGACCGGGGAGCTGTTTTTT
>TRBJ2-1|TRBV7-3|15|-|-
CASNTWGGSYNEQFF
TGTGCCAGCAACACCTGGGGAGGTTCCTACAATGAGCAGTTCTTC
>TRBJ2-5|TRBV6-4|16|TRBD1|-
CASSDDAGTGVETQYF
TGTGCCAGCAGTGATGACGCCGGGACAGGGGTAGAGACCCAGTACTTC
>TRBJ2-6|TRBV11-3|17|TRBD1|-
CASSPTGQGVGANVLTF
TGTGCCAGCAGCCCGACGGGACAGGGTGTGGGGGCCAACGTCCTGACTTTC
>TRBJ2-6|TRBV9|15|-|few
CASSPWGSGANVLTF
TGTGCCAGCAGCCCATGGGGCTCTGGGGCCAACGTCCTGACTTTC
>TRBJ1-2|TRBV10-2|15|-|-
CASSDPGSRAEGYTF
TGCGCCAGCAGTGACCCGGGATCAAGGGCAGAAGGCTACACCTTC
>TRBJ1-5|TRBV15|13|-|-
CATSTTIAQPQHF
TGTGCCACCAGCACGACCATCGCTCAGCCCCAGCATTTT
>TRBJ2-5|TRBV5-1|16|-|-
CASSKGTLERGETQYF
TGCGCCAGCAGCAAGGGGACCCTTGAAAGGGGAGAGACCCAGTACTTC
>TRBJ2-7|TRBV7-6|17|-|-
CASSSLLGGAPLYEQYF
TGTGCCAGCAGCTCCCTCCTGGGAGGAGCCCCCCTCTACGAGCAGTACTTC
>TRBJ1-1|TRBV10-2|14|TRBD1|-
CASSLQGGNTEAFF
TGCGCCAGCAGTCTCCAGGGGGGGAACACTGAAGCTTTCTTT
>TRBJ2-4|TRBV29-1|13|TRBD1|few
CSVIGQDPGIQYF
TGCAGCGTTATCGGACAGGACCCAGGCATTCAGTACTTC
>TRBJ1-1|TRBV7-6|14|-|once
CASSLKETNTEAFF
TGTGCCAGCAGCTTAAAAGAGACGAACACTGAAGCTTTCTTT
>TRBJ2-5|TRBV9|18|TRBD2|-
CASSPGTSGIVNQETQYF
TGTGCCAGCAGCCCGGGGACTAGCGGGATAGTAAACCAAGAGACCCAGTACTTC
>TRBJ2-5|TRBV21-1|15|-|-
CASSPLLGSGETQYF
TGTGCCAGCAGTCCCTTGCTCGGGAGCGGAGAGACCCAGTACTTC
>TRBJ2-1|TRBV21-1|15|-|-
CASSKDPFSLNEQFF
TGTGCCAGCAGCAAAGACCCATTTTCCCTCAATGAGCAGTTCTTC
>TRBJ2-7|TRBV9|15|-|-
CASSVADSDLYEQYF
TGTGCCAGCAGCGTAGCCGACTCCGACCTCTACGAGCAGTACTTC
>TRBJ1-4|TRBV25-1|14|TRBD1|few
CASSEFEDRDELFF
TGTGCCAGCAGTGAATTCGAGGACAGGGATGAACTGTTTTTT
>TRBJ2-1|TRBV9|14|TRBD2|-
CASSASGAYNEQFF
TGTGCCAGCAGCGCTAGCGGGGCCTACAATGAGCAGTTCTTC
>TRBJ1-2|TRBV29-1|10|-|-
CSVYRDGYTF
TGCAGCGTTTACAGGGATGGCTACACCTTC
>TRBJ2-1|TRBV7-9|15|-|-
CASSSTGTSYNEQFF
TGTGCCAGCAGCTCCACCGGGACTTCATACAATGAGCAGTTCTTC
>TRBJ2-1|TRBV4-3|15|TRBD1|medium-sized
CASSQETGGYNEQFF
TGCGCCAGCAGCCAAGAGACAGGGGGCTACAATGAGCAGTTCTTC
>TRBJ1-4|TRBV7-2|15|-|-
CASSASGAFNEKLFF
TGTGCCAGCAGCGCTTCAGGGGCCTTTAATGAAAAACTGTTTTTT
>TRBJ2-1|TRBV9|13|-|once
CASNSGSYNEQFF
TGTGCCAGCAATAGCGGCTCCTACAATGAGCAGTTCTTC
>TRBJ2-7|TRBV11-1|14|-|-
CASSAAGNHDEQYF
TGTGCCAGCAGCGCGGCGGGTAATCACGACGAGCAGTACTTC
>TRBJ2-7|TRBV14|16|-|-
CASSQDPRESGYEQYF
TGTGCCAGCAGCCAAGATCCCAGGGAGAGTGGCTACGAGCAGTACTTC